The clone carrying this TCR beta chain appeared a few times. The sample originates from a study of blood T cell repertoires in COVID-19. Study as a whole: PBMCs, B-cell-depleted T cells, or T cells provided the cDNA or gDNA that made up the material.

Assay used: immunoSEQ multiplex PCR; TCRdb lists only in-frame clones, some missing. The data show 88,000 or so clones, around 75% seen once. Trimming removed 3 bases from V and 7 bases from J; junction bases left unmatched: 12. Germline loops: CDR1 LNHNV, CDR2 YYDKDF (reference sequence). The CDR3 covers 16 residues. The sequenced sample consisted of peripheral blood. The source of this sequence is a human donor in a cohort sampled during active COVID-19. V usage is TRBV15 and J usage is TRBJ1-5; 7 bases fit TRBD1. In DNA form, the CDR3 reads TGTGCCACCAGCAGGGACCAACATGACAGGGCCCAGCCCCAGCATTTT. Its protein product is CATSRDQHDRAQPQHF.